These 24 T cell receptor beta chains originate from one sample sequenced in a study of blood T cell repertoires in COVID-19. Only in-frame clones appear in the TCRdb table, and some are missing; sequencing was by immunoSEQ multiplex PCR. The sample records 150,000 to 200,000 clones, over 65% being singletons. Source material: peripheral blood. These TCRs come from a man in his 60s with acute or convalescent COVID-19.

V is TRBV5-1 and J is TRBJ2-1; 7 bases are shared with TRBD2. Trimming at V came to 4 bases and at J to 3 bases, leaving 7 bases not matched to a gene. There are 15 residues in the CDR3. CDR1 and CDR2 from the germline V gene are SGHRS and YFSETQ. The CDR3, as DNA: TGCGCCAGCAGCATTACGGGGGACTACTACAATGAGCAGTTCTTC. Its translation is CASSITGDYYNEQFF.

This clone has more than one count but fewer than ten. J is TRBJ1-2 and V is TRBV6-6; tentatively, D is TRBD1 (5 bases). The V end lost 0 bases, the J end lost 4 bases, and 9 bases lay between the germline ends. Germline values: CDR1 MNHNY, CDR2 SVGAGI (reference sequence). There are 14 residues in the CDR3. This CDR3 reads CASSYSMGGYGYTF. CDR3 in DNA: TGTGCCAGCAGTTACTCGATGGGGGGCTATGGCTACACCTTC.

This chain uses TRBV12-3 or TRBV12-4 with TRBJ2-3; D ambiguous. Trimming stripped 4 bases from V and 2 bases from J, with 4 bases between. The CDR3 is 12 amino acids. The CDR3 sequence is CASSYHTDTQYF. CDR3 coding DNA: TGTGCCAGCAGTTATCACACAGATACGCAGTATTTT.

This chain joins TRBV9 and TRBJ1-2; 7 nucleotides match TRBD1. CDR1 is SGDLS, CDR2 YYNGEE, per germline. The length of the CDR3 is 16 residues. V gave up 7 bases and J gave up 2 bases; unmatched junction bases: 14. As DNA, the CDR3 is TGTGCCAGCGGCCTAACCGACAGGGCTTCAAACTATGGCTACACCTTC. It encodes CASGLTDRASNYGYTF.

V and J are TRBV11-3 and TRBJ2-2, with a weak D call TRBD1 (6 bases). The V end was cut by 1 base, the J end by 4 bases, with 13 bases between. CDR1 SGHNT and CDR2 YENEEA come from the germline V gene. The CDR3 contains 16 residues. CDR3 nucleotide sequence: TGTGCCAGCAGCTTAGGGGCAGGGGCTTTCACCGGGGAGCTGTTTTTT. This encodes CASSLGAGAFTGELFF.

This chain links TRBV24-1 with TRBJ1-2; no reliable D call. Trimming pared 0 bases from V and 0 bases from J, leaving 4 bases between. CDR3 length: 14 residues. Looked up from germline, CDR1 is KGHDR and CDR2 is SFDVKD. The CDR3 DNA sequence: TGTGCCACCAGTGATTTGAGAGCTAACTATGGCTACACCTTC. This sequence encodes CATSDLRANYGYTF.

The genes are TRBV4-1 and TRBJ2-7, with 12 nucleotides matching TRBD1. There are 16 residues in the CDR3. Germline V CDR1 and CDR2: MGHRA, YSYEKL. The trim removed 3 bases at V and 7 bases at J, leaving 10 bases unmatched. CDR3 amino acids: CASSQDPGQGAWEQYF. Written as DNA, the CDR3 is TGCGCCAGCAGCCAGGACCCGGGACAGGGGGCTTGGGAGCAGTACTTC.

The chain links TRBV11-3 to TRBJ2-7; 7 nucleotides match TRBD2. V lost 6 bases, J lost 5 bases, and 7 bases stayed unmatched. The CDR3 is 13 residues long. Germline V gene data show CDR1 as SGHNT and CDR2 as YENEEA. The CDR3 loop reads CASSPGGDHEQYF. As DNA, the CDR3 is TGTGCCAGCAGTCCGGGGGGAGATCACGAGCAGTACTTC.

The gene calls are TRBV10-3 and TRBJ1-1; perhaps TRBD1 as D (5 bases). CDR3 length: 11 amino acids. The V and J ends lost 10 bases and 1 base respectively, with 7 bases between them. The germline V gene has CDR1 ENHRY and CDR2 SYGVKD. CDR3 sequence reads: CATTGNTEAFF. The CDR3 DNA sequence: TGTGCCACCACAGGGAACACTGAAGCTTTCTTT.

This chain links TRBV2 with TRBJ1-3, with D possibly being TRBD1 (6 bases). V lost 6 bases and J lost 1, with 10 bases in between. The CDR3 sequence is 14 residues long. Germline lookup yields CDR1 SNHLY and CDR2 FYNNEI. The CDR3 loop is CASRQGESGNTIYF. CDR3 nucleotides: TGTGCCAGCAGACAGGGAGAATCTGGAAACACCATATATTTT.

This chain joins TRBV9 and TRBJ1-4; the D gene is possibly TRBD1 (6 bases). V lost 1 base, J lost 8 bases, and 15 bases lay in between. Germline V CDR1 and CDR2: SGDLS, YYNGEE. The CDR3 is made up of 15 amino acids. The CDR3 nucleotides are TGTGCCAGCAGCGTATCTACGGGTCAGGGGGAAAAACTGTTTTTT. As protein: CASSVSTGQGEKLFF.

CDR3 residues: CASSLTLNTGELFF. CDR3 in DNA: TGTGCCAGCAGTTTGACTTTGAACACCGGGGAGCTGTTTTTT. The chain recombines TRBV2 with TRBJ2-2; D ambiguous. V lost 5 bases and J 1 base, leaving 8 bases between the germline ends. There are 14 residues in the CDR3. From germline, CDR1 is SNHLY and CDR2 FYNNEI.

The genes are TRBV5-1 and TRBJ2-3, with TRBD2 matching 11 bases. V dropped 2 bases and J dropped 1; count of bases not matched to a gene: 0. CDR3 size: 15 residues. Germline values: CDR1 SGHRS, CDR2 YFSETQ. The CDR3 region is CASSLLAGGTDTQYF. Here the CDR3 DNA reads TGCGCCAGCAGCTTACTAGCGGGGGGCACAGATACGCAGTATTTT.

This clone has just one count. V and J are TRBV30 and TRBJ1-4; 7 bases map to TRBD1. The CDR3 consists of 16 residues. V lost 4 bases and J lost 7; bases outside the gene matches: 15. CDR1 is GTSNPN and CDR2 is SVGIG in the germline V gene (reference sequence). The CDR3 spells CAWKLRHRGEGEKLFF. The CDR3 DNA follows: TGTGCCTGGAAACTTCGACACAGGGGAGAGGGTGAAAAACTGTTTTTT.

This chain joins TRBV7-2 and TRBJ1-2; TRBD1 matches at 9 bases. This CDR3 region has 16 residues. The V segment lost 6 bases and the J segment 6 bases; nucleotides outside the gene matches: 14. CDR1 is SGHTA, CDR2 FQGNSA, per germline. The CDR3 DNA reads as TGTGCCAGCAGGGCACCCTGGTCAGGACAGGGGAATGGCTACACCTTC. It translates to CASRAPWSGQGNGYTF.

Details on this clone: The same CDR3 arises from other DNA sequences in this sample as well. CDR3 region: CASSPLDRINEKLFF. Written as DNA, the CDR3 is TGTGCCAGCAGCCCGCTGGACAGGATCAATGAAAAACTGTTTTTT. The V call is TRBV7-8, the J call TRBJ1-4; TRBD1 agrees at 7 bases. Losses at the gene ends were 5 bases for V and 5 bases for J; bases not matched to a gene: 8. Germline CDR1 and CDR2: SGHVS and FQNEAQ. The CDR3 is made up of 15 amino acids. Full variable domain (rest looked up from reference TRBV7-8 and TRBJ1-4): GAGVSQSPRYKVAKRGQDVALRCDPISGHVSLFWYQQALGQGPEFLTYFQNEAQLDKSGLPSDRFFAERPEGSVSTLKIQRTQQEDSAVYLCASSPLDRINEKLFFGSGTQLSVL.

The chain has TRBV7-3 and TRBJ2-2; 11 positions match TRBD2. Germline V lookup: CDR1 SGHTA, CDR2 FQGTGA. J was trimmed by 3 bases and V by 4 bases; bases with no gene match: 1. The CDR3 is 15 amino acids. DNA for the CDR3: TGTGCCAGCAGCTCTAGCGGGGGGTACACCGGGGAGCTGTTTTTT. It encodes CASSSSGGYTGELFF.

This rearrangement joins TRBV9 to TRBJ2-7, with 10 bases lining up with TRBD1. The CDR3 spans 15 residues. Looked up from germline, CDR1 is SGDLS and CDR2 is YYNGEE. J lost 6 bases, V lost 2 bases, and 8 bases had no gene match. CDR3 coding DNA: TGTGCCAGCAGCGTGGTACCGGGACAGGGGAGCGAGCAGTACTTC. It is translated as CASSVVPGQGSEQYF.

The chain combines TRBV7-2 with TRBJ2-5, with D tentatively TRBD1 (5 bases). V shed 5 bases and J shed 6 bases, with 13 bases lying between them. Germline CDR1 and CDR2: SGHTA and FQGNSA. The CDR3 totals 13 residues. CDR3 amino acids: CASSVRVQKTQYF. DNA for the CDR3: TGTGCCAGCAGCGTCAGGGTTCAAAAGACCCAGTACTTC.

This clone appeared once. Other DNA sequences in the sample encode the same CDR3. V gene TRBV18 combines with J gene TRBJ1-5; D remains ambiguous. Trimming shortened V by 2 bases and J by 3 bases, and 5 bases separated the two germline ends. This CDR3 comprises 13 residues. The V gene's germline CDR1 is KGHSH and CDR2 LQKENI. CDR3 loop: CASSPGHNQPQHF. CDR3 in DNA: TGTGCCAGCTCACCAGGGCACAATCAGCCCCAGCATTTT.

A single count supports this clone. The chain recombines TRBV7-2 with TRBJ2-3; 7 nucleotides align to TRBD2. The CDR3 spans 16 residues. From germline, CDR1 is SGHTA and CDR2 FQGNSA. V lost 1 base to trimming and J lost 0 bases; unmatched junction nucleotides: 4. The CDR3 loop reads CASSLGIGGSTDTQYF. DNA for the CDR3: TGTGCCAGCAGCTTAGGTATCGGGGGGAGCACAGATACGCAGTATTTT.

The V call is TRBV5-4, the J call TRBJ1-1; D might be TRBD1 (6 bases). Germline V gene sequence: CDR1 SGHNT, CDR2 YYREEE (reference sequence). Trimming cost V 2 bases and J 2 bases, with 19 bases left between them. This CDR3 contains 17 residues. The CDR3 region is CASSFEGGTQQNTEAFF. The CDR3 DNA sequence: TGTGCCAGCAGCTTTGAGGGTGGGACACAACAAAACACTGAAGCTTTCTTT.

The chain uses TRBV4-3 and TRBJ2-5, with TRBD2 matching 13 bases. Germline V gene sequence: CDR1 LGHNA, CDR2 YSLEER. With 0 bases clipped from V and 4 bases from J, the junction kept 2 bases outside the gene matches. CDR3 length: 16 residues. The CDR3 protein is CASSQELAGGRETQYF. The CDR3 DNA reads TGCGCCAGCAGCCAAGAACTAGCGGGGGGGCGAGAGACCCAGTACTTC.

This rearrangement joins TRBV24-1 to TRBJ1-1; 9 bases fit TRBD1. The CDR3 covers 16 residues. Trimming took 4 bases from V and 4 from J; bases not matched to a gene: 9. Germline-derived CDR1 and CDR2 are KGHDR and SFDVKD. The chain's CDR3 is CATSDSTGTGLTEAFF. The CDR3 nucleotides are TGTGCCACCAGTGACTCTACCGGGACAGGGCTCACTGAAGCTTTCTTT.